These 3 T cell receptor beta chains were sequenced from one sample in a study of blood T cells in healthy people across ages (dated by TCRdb to the mid-2010s). The library was prepared using 5' RACE. The sequencer listed for this sample is Illumina HiSeq 2500. A second 7 to 11 cycle PCR used a sample-barcoded 5' primer and a J-beta primer mix. TCRdb passed the public sequencing reads through fastp at Q25 and MiXCR, retaining productive beta sequences. One record per CDR3 amino acid sequence lists the most common genes and DNA. The sample profile shows approximately 1,000,000 distinct CDR3 sequences; 40% to 50% of them were found once. The top ten clonotypes cover 18% of the sample. The sequencing input was blood. The receptors stem from a woman aged 60-70 years in good health.

This chain joins TRBV5-6 and TRBJ2-1, with 7 bases lining up with TRBD2. CDR1 is SGHDT, CDR2 YYEEEE, per germline. J lost 5 bases, V lost 0 bases, and 8 bases had no gene match. The CDR3 extends over 16 amino acids. The CDR3 here is CASSLVGGGRDNEQFF. The CDR3 DNA is TGTGCCAGCAGCTTGGTTGGGGGAGGGCGAGACAATGAGCAGTTCTTC.

V and J are TRBV11-3 and TRBJ2-1; D unclear. This CDR3 has 15 residues. In germline, CDR1 is SGHNT, CDR2 YENEEA. Trimming took off 5 bases at V and 0 bases at J, with 11 bases between the two ends. The CDR3 DNA is TGTGCCAGCAGCCTCGGACCTCTCTCCTACAATGAGCAGTTCTTC. This encodes CASSLGPLSYNEQFF.

This chain links TRBV29-1 with TRBJ2-1; 16 bases line up with TRBD2. After removal of 4 bases from V and 13 bases from J, the junction contained 7 bases not matched to a gene. There are 14 residues in the CDR3. The germline V gene encodes CDR1 SQVTM and CDR2 ANQGSEA. The CDR3, as DNA: TGCAGCGTTGGGGGACTAGCGGGAGGGCCGCGTCAGTTCTTC. Translated: CSVGGLAGGPRQFF.